A single sample gave rise to the 23 T cell receptor beta chains below, sequenced in a study of blood T cell repertoires in COVID-19. The repertoire was sequenced with immunoSEQ multiplex PCR; TCRdb's copy has only in-frame clones and lacks some. The table lists tens of thousands of clones, roughly 90% of them singletons. The sample taken for sequencing was peripheral blood. These receptors were collected from a man aged 65-85 years with active or convalescent COVID-19.

This chain links TRBV25-1 with TRBJ1-4, with TRBD1 as a possible D gene (6 bases). The CDR3 spans 15 residues. Germline V gives CDR1 MGHDK, CDR2 SYGVNS. V lost 2 bases and J 5 bases, leaving 12 bases between the germline ends. The CDR3 DNA follows: TGTGCCAGCAGTGAAACAGGGTGGGTGAATGAAAAACTGTTTTTT. This encodes CASSETGWVNEKLFF.

This rearrangement joins TRBV24-1 to TRBJ1-2; 7 nucleotides line up with TRBD1. CDR1 KGHDR and CDR2 SFDVKD come from the germline V gene. The CDR3 sequence is 16 residues long. Trimming removed 3 bases from V and 3 bases from J; junction bases left unmatched: 9. DNA for the CDR3: TGTGCCACCAGTGATACCGGGACAGATGCCTACTATGGCTACACCTTC. Amino acid sequence: CATSDTGTDAYYGYTF.

V gene TRBV5-1 combines with J gene TRBJ2-5; TRBD1 matches 7 bases. The J segment lost 2 bases and the V segment lost 4 bases, leaving 11 bases of the junction unmatched. This CDR3 is built from 16 residues. Germline CDR1 and CDR2: SGHRS and YFSETQ. In DNA, the CDR3 is TGCGCCAGCAGCCCAGTGGGACAGACACTTCAAGAGACCCAGTACTTC. It is translated as CASSPVGQTLQETQYF. The full variable domain, with the rest looked up from reference TRBV5-1 and TRBJ2-5, is KAGVTQTPRYLIKTRGQQVTLSCSPISGHRSVSWYQQTPGQGLQFLFEYFSETQRNKGNFPGRFSGRQFSNSRSEMNVSTLELGDSALYLCASSPVGQTLQETQYFGPGTRLLVL.

The chain is built from TRBV14 and TRBJ1-1; D is unclear. Germline V gives CDR1 SGHDN, CDR2 FVKESK. CDR3 length: 13 amino acids. The V and J ends lost 5 bases and 5 bases respectively, with 12 bases between them. The CDR3, as DNA: TGTGCCAGCAGCAGAAGTCAGCGAACTGAAGCTTTCTTT. The encoded protein is CASSRSQRTEAFF.

Notes on this clone: Compared with germline, one end of the junction differs, possibly owing to a read error. The rearrangement uses TRBV6-5 and TRBJ2-7; a weak D match, TRBD2 (5 bases). From germline, CDR1 is MNHEY and CDR2 SVGAGI. This CDR3 is 12 amino acids long. The CDR3 loop is CASSYSSGPRHF. The CDR3 nucleotides are TGTGCCAGCAGTTACTCAAGCGGACCTAGGCACTTC.

This chain uses TRBV5-5 with TRBJ2-3; 7 bases fit TRBD2. CDR1 and CDR2 (germline): SGHKS, YYEKEE (reference sequence). V gave up 4 bases and J gave up 1 base; unmatched junction bases: 12. There are 17 residues in the CDR3. In DNA, the CDR3 is TGTGCCAGCAGCGCTTACGAGGCGGGAGTAGGCACAGATACGCAGTATTTT. Amino acid sequence: CASSAYEAGVGTDTQYF.

The rearrangement uses TRBV15 and TRBJ2-1; 11 nucleotides match TRBD2. The V gene end was trimmed by 4 bases and the J gene end by 5 bases; junction bases not matched to a gene: 7. CDR3 size: 16 residues. Germline CDR1 LNHNV, CDR2 YYDKDF (reference sequence). The CDR3 DNA sequence: TGTGCCACCAGCATCTGGGGACTAGCGGCGGACAATGAGCAGTTCTTC. Its translation: CATSIWGLAADNEQFF.

This sequence joins TRBV15 and TRBJ2-3; tentatively, D is TRBD2 (6 bases). Germline CDR1 is LNHNV and CDR2 is YYDKDF (reference sequence). V lost 5 bases and J 2 bases, leaving 14 bases between the germline ends. The CDR3 has 15 amino acids. The CDR3 coding sequence is TGTGCCACCAGCGTAAGGACTATATCCACAGATACGCAGTATTTT. Protein product: CATSVRTISTDTQYF.

V gene TRBV18 combines with J gene TRBJ1-5, with D maybe TRBD1 (5 bases). The length of the CDR3 is 14 residues. V shed 6 bases and J shed 2 bases, with 11 bases lying between them. CDR1 and CDR2 from the germline V gene are KGHSH and LQKENI. The CDR3 DNA reads as TGTGCCAGCTCTTCGGGGGGGGGCAATCAGCCCCAGCATTTT. Its protein product is CASSSGGGNQPQHF.

Only a few counts were recorded for this clone. The rearrangement links TRBV27 to TRBJ2-3, with unresolved D. The CDR3 runs 14 residues. Trimming took off 4 bases at V and 0 bases at J, with 8 bases between the two ends. Per germline, CDR1 MNHEY and CDR2 SMNVEV (reference sequence). CDR3 sequence: CASSYWASTDTQYF. The DNA for the CDR3 is TGTGCCAGCAGTTATTGGGCTAGCACAGATACGCAGTATTTT.

Comments on this clone: The junction and the germline gene differ at one end; a read error may be behind it. V gene TRBV7-7 combines with J gene TRBJ2-2, with 7 nucleotides matching TRBD2. Germline V lookup: CDR1 SSHAT, CDR2 FNYEAQ (reference sequence). The CDR3 loop spans 16 amino acids. As DNA, the CDR3 is TGTGCTAGCAGTCCATCGGCTGGACTAGGGAGCGGGGAGCTGTTTTTT. Amino acid sequence: CASSPSAGLGSGELFF.

The gene calls are TRBV25-1 and TRBJ1-1; 7 bases map to TRBD1. Per the germline V gene, CDR1 is MGHDK and CDR2 is SYGVNS. The V gene end was trimmed by 4 bases and the J gene end by 0 bases; junction bases not matched to a gene: 5. The CDR3 covers 15 residues. The DNA for the CDR3 is TGTGCCAGCAGTGTCCTAGGGACAGTGAACACTGAAGCTTTCTTT. Amino acids: CASSVLGTVNTEAFF.

DNA of the CDR3: TGTGCCAGCTCACTGGGAGAAGGACTACCGGATCAGTTCTTC. This translates into CASSLGEGLPDQFF. This chain joins TRBV18 and TRBJ2-1; TRBD2 is a possible D gene (6 bases). The CDR3 spans 14 residues. Germline CDR1 reads KGHSH; CDR2 reads LQKENI. V lost 4 bases, J lost 13 bases, and 20 bases lay in between.

The rearrangement uses TRBV5-1 and TRBJ1-2; no reliable D call. From germline, CDR1 is SGHRS and CDR2 YFSETQ. The CDR3 totals 15 residues. V shed 6 bases and J shed 4 bases, with 19 bases lying between them. The CDR3 nucleotides are TGCGCCAGCACCAATAAGGTCGAGGGCTCCTATGGCTACACCTTC. As protein: CASTNKVEGSYGYTF.

V is TRBV4-1 and J is TRBJ1-5, with TRBD1 as a possible D gene (5 bases). The germline V gene has CDR1 MGHRA and CDR2 YSYEKL. The CDR3 runs to 16 residues. Trimming took 2 bases from V and 2 from J, leaving 13 bases between them. The CDR3 nucleotides read TGCGCCAGCAGCCAACTAGGGGCGGTTGGCAATCAGCCCCAGCATTTT. It translates to CASSQLGAVGNQPQHF.

This sequence joins TRBV6-1 and TRBJ1-1; 7 bases fit TRBD1. Germline values: CDR1 MNHNS, CDR2 SASEGT. The J segment lost 1 base and the V segment lost 2 bases, leaving 4 bases of the junction unmatched. The CDR3 length is 15 residues. CDR3 residues: CASSEQGVQNTEAFF. The CDR3, as DNA: TGTGCCAGCAGTGAACAGGGGGTCCAGAACACTGAAGCTTTCTTT.

The V gene is TRBV6-5, the J gene TRBJ2-5, with D possibly matching TRBD1 (6 bases). This CDR3 contains 16 residues. Between the trimmed V and J ends, which lost 0 bases and 6 bases, there was a span of 17 bases. Germline V CDR1 and CDR2: MNHEY, SVGAGI. CDR3 in amino acids: CASSYSRAGDDQTQYF. DNA for the CDR3: TGTGCCAGCAGTTACTCCCGGGCAGGGGATGACCAGACCCAGTACTTC.

J is TRBJ2-1 and V is TRBV27; TRBD2 is a possible D gene (5 bases). Trimming cost V 2 bases and J 12 bases, with 11 bases left between them. Germline values: CDR1 MNHEY, CDR2 SMNVEV (reference sequence). This CDR3 spans 12 amino acids. CDR3 in DNA: TGTGCCAGCAGTTTAAGAGGGCGGGTGCAGTTCTTC. It yields the protein CASSLRGRVQFF.

This chain links TRBV27 with TRBJ1-6; a possible D gene is TRBD1 (6 bases). This CDR3 comprises 17 residues. The germline V gene has CDR1 MNHEY and CDR2 SMNVEV (reference sequence). The V gene lost 6 bases and the J gene lost 5 bases, with 20 bases spanning the gap. CDR3 region: CASRPIKAGGHNSPLHF. Here the CDR3 DNA reads TGTGCCAGCAGACCGATAAAAGCGGGGGGGCATAATTCACCCCTCCACTTT.

The V call is TRBV2, the J call TRBJ1-2, with TRBD1 matching over 11 bases. CDR3 length equals 15 residues. Germline V gene lookup returns CDR1 SNHLY and CDR2 FYNNEI. The V segment lost 2 bases and the J segment 6 bases; nucleotides outside the gene matches: 5. CDR3 protein: CASSEFGTGGNGYTF. CDR3 DNA: TGTGCCAGCAGTGAATTTGGGACAGGGGGGAATGGCTACACCTTC.

The chain uses TRBV30 and TRBJ2-4, with D maybe TRBD1 (5 bases). Germline V lookup: CDR1 GTSNPN, CDR2 SVGIG (reference sequence). The CDR3 totals 14 residues. Trimming stripped 4 bases from V and 3 bases from J, with 13 bases between. The CDR3 is CAWNQGLGKNIQYF. The CDR3 bases are TGTGCCTGGAATCAGGGCCTGGGCAAAAACATTCAGTACTTC.

The rearrangement uses TRBV30 and TRBJ2-5; 8 nucleotides line up with TRBD1. V lost 2 bases to trimming and J lost 3 bases; unmatched junction nucleotides: 5. The germline gives CDR1 GTSNPN, CDR2 SVGIG (reference sequence). The CDR3 sequence is 14 residues long. The chain's CDR3 is CAWSKGQAKETQYF. The DNA for the CDR3 is TGTGCCTGGAGTAAGGGACAGGCTAAAGAGACCCAGTACTTC.

This clone was picked up one time. The gene calls are TRBV5-1 and TRBJ2-2; maybe TRBD1 (5 bases). The germline V gene has CDR1 SGHRS and CDR2 YFSETQ. The CDR3 sequence is 13 residues long. The V end was cut by 3 bases, the J end by 7 bases, with 10 bases between. CDR3 DNA sequence: TGCGCCAGCAGCTATAGAGACAGCGGGGAGCTGTTTTTT. It codes for CASSYRDSGELFF.